This TCR beta chain came from a study of blood T cell repertoires in COVID-19. Study as a whole: The cDNA or gDNA used as material had been derived from T cells, B-cell-depleted T cells, or PBMCs.

In the authors' methods: Reference gene primer amplification yielded estimated nucleated cell counts. The protocol was immunoSEQ multiplex PCR, while the TCRdb copy is restricted to in-frame clones and leaves out a portion. V and J calls and clone size are given by that table; D and trimming were obtained from the DNA. The sample has roughly 150,000 clones; 80% are singletons. The germline V gene encodes CDR1 SGHTA and CDR2 FQGNSA. The CDR3 is made up of 12 amino acids. Trimming pared 7 bases from V and 3 bases from J, leaving 7 bases between. The sequenced sample was peripheral blood. The chain couples TRBV7-2 to TRBJ1-5; D gene ambiguous. The TCR was taken from a man aged 55 to 70 with acute or convalescent COVID-19. The CDR3 sequence is CASTDNNQPQHF. DNA for the CDR3: TGTGCCAGCACCGACAACAATCAGCCCCAGCATTTT.